This TCR beta chain was sequenced during a study of CD8+CD57+ T cells in acquired aplastic anemia. On the study more broadly: When averaged, DNA from sorted CD4+ and CD8+ cells came to 2.5 to 3.5 ug. An average of about 10.8 million reads for CD4+ cells was obtained from healthy donors.

A remark on this clonotype: What it binds is not known.

Genomic DNA served as template for TCR beta VDJ and CDR3 profiling. TCRdb independently ran MiXCR on the reads; one entry per CDR3 protein. The sample includes 110,000 or so distinct CDR3 sequences, approximately 48% of them seen just once. Study conclusions and caveats: Patients and controls shared approximately 30 CD8+ CDR3 sequences.

The ends lost 5 bases at V and 5 bases at J; junction bases unmatched: 8. The CDR3 runs to 15 residues. Germline CDR1 and CDR2: MNHEY and SVGAGI. The rearrangement joins TRBV6-5 to TRBJ1-5; TRBD1 matches 8 bases. The clonotype comes from a human donor in good health, serving as a control. Source material: sorted CD4+, CD8+, or CD8+CD57+ T cells (not recorded which) from PBMCs. The CDR3 here is CASSEGQGSYQPQHF. The CDR3, as DNA: TGTGCCAGCAGTGAAGGACAGGGAAGCTATCAGCCCCAGCATTTT.